This T cell receptor beta chain comes out of a study of OX40 agonist ivuxolimab in advanced cancers. Findings and limits, study-wide: Both CD4+ and CD8+ T cell populations in blood had undergone clonal expansion by week 6 at 0.1 to 3.0 mg/kg. At 0.1-3.0 mg/kg, partial responders had clonal expansion among the lowest observed.

As to this clone: The antigen remains unidentified.

The method was immunoSEQ multiplex PCR; TCRdb's version includes in-frame clones alone and lacks a portion of them. Of roughly 80,000 clones listed, around nine tenths were seen once; the top ten hold over 0.6%. Trimming removed 1 base from V and 1 base from J, with 7 bases in between. Germline values: CDR1 SGHDN, CDR2 FVKESK. This CDR3 comprises 14 residues. The genes are TRBV14 and TRBJ1-1; unclear D gene. The receptor's source is an adult with an advanced solid tumor such as melanoma, head and neck, liver or kidney cancer. Sequenced here: CD4+ or CD8+ T cells sorted from blood, sampled in a trial of the OX40 agonist ivuxolimab. Here the CDR3 reads CASSQVRGNTEAFF. The CDR3 DNA reads as TGTGCCAGCAGCCAAGTACGGGGGAACACTGAAGCTTTCTTT.